These T cell receptor beta chains were read from a single sample in a study of PD-1 blockade in classical Hodgkin lymphoma. The protocol was immunoSEQ multiplex PCR, while the TCRdb copy is restricted to in-frame clones and leaves out a portion. The table shows more than 40,000 clones, with approximately 70% occurring only once. Sample: peripheral blood mononuclear cells (PBMCs), taken before the second cycle of nivolumab. The source is a human donor with classical Hodgkin lymphoma. Each CDR3 is given with its conserved first and last residue. The D gene is left open where the match is weak. A clone size is listed for some rows: how often the clone was seen (once, few, many), or a class if it is expanded.

size	V	D	J	CDR3	DNA
few	TRBV10-3	TRBD2	TRBJ2-1	CAISEAGGDYNEQFF	TGTGCCATCAGTGAGGCGGGGGGCGACTACAATGAGCAGTTCTTC
few	TRBV7-9	.	TRBJ2-6	CASSRTDGANVLTF	TGTGCCAGCAGCAGGACGGACGGGGCCAACGTCCTGACTTTC
.	TRBV7-9	TRBD2	TRBJ2-1	CASSLAPAGGIYNEQFF	TGTGCCAGCAGCTTAGCGCCAGCGGGAGGGATATACAATGAGCAGTTCTTC
once	TRBV25-1	.	TRBJ1-2	CASSEPWEGEDYGYTF	TGTGCCAGCAGTGAACCCTGGGAGGGGGAGGACTATGGCTACACCTTC
.	TRBV6-6	TRBD2	TRBJ2-3	CASSSSSGGAGDTQYF	TGTGCCAGCAGTTCTTCTAGCGGGGGGGCAGGAGATACGCAGTATTTT
few	TRBV19	TRBD1	TRBJ2-7	CASRLTGTYEQYF	TGTGCCAGTAGGTTGACAGGGACCTACGAGCAGTACTTC
few	TRBV6-5	.	TRBJ1-4	CASRRTGTYLEKLFF	TGTGCCAGCAGGCGCACCGGGACATACCTTGAAAAACTGTTTTTT
few	TRBV4-3	.	TRBJ2-5	CASSQTSGTQETQYF	TGCGCCAGCAGCCAGACCAGCGGAACACAAGAGACCCAGTACTTC
few	TRBV4-3	.	TRBJ1-2	CASSQDRNADGYTF	TGCGCCAGCAGCCAAGACAGGAACGCCGATGGCTACACCTTC
.	TRBV6-5	.	TRBJ1-1	CASSHRENTEAFF	TGTGCCAGCAGCCACCGGGAGAACACTGAAGCTTTCTTT
.	TRBV2	TRBD1	TRBJ1-4	CASSPRQGGSILFF	TGTGCCAGTTCTCCAAGACAGGGAGGGTCTATACTGTTTTTT
.	TRBV4-3	.	TRBJ1-1	CASSQVGGPEAFF	TGCGCCAGCAGCCAAGTCGGCGGACCTGAAGCTTTCTTT
.	TRBV6-5	.	TRBJ1-3	CASNWEGTIYF	TGTGCCAGCAATTGGGAGGGCACCATATATTTT
.	TRBV6-5	.	TRBJ1-4	CASSYGEGEKLFF	TGTGCCAGCAGTTATGGGGAAGGTGAAAAACTGTTTTTT
.	TRBV6-1	TRBD2	TRBJ2-1	CASSDIGGLAGLYNEQFF	TGTGCCAGCAGTGATATCGGCGGACTAGCGGGGTTATACAATGAGCAGTTCTTC
.	TRBV29-1	TRBD1	TRBJ2-3	CSVERFDRGHSTDTQYF	TGCAGCGTTGAGAGATTTGACAGGGGTCATAGCACAGATACGCAGTATTTT
.	TRBV6-1	.	TRBJ1-1	CASSIGVGNTEAFF	TGTGCCAGCAGCATAGGGGTGGGGAACACTGAAGCTTTCTTT
.	TRBV4-3	.	TRBJ2-2	CASSQDRGFRELFF	TGCGCCAGCAGCCAAGACAGGGGATTCCGGGAGCTGTTTTTT
.	TRBV10-1	TRBD2	TRBJ2-3	CASTIVGTTQWAIKGTDTQYF	TGCGCCAGCACCATAGTTGGGACTACCCAATGGGCTATCAAAGGCACAGATACGCAGTATTTT
.	TRBV5-1	.	TRBJ1-1	CASSLGAENTEAFF	TGCGCCAGCAGCTTGGGGGCAGAGAACACTGAAGCTTTCTTT
medium-sized	TRBV9	.	TRBJ1-2	CASSVGSGTRNYGYTF	TGTGCCAGCAGCGTAGGATCCGGGACAAGGAACTATGGCTACACCTTC
.	TRBV5-5	TRBD1	TRBJ1-1	CASSLVTGAITEAFF	TGTGCCAGCAGCTTGGTGACAGGGGCCATCACTGAAGCTTTCTTT
.	TRBV4-3	.	TRBJ1-5	CASSQEIDQPQHF	TGCGCCAGCAGCCAAGAAATCGATCAGCCCCAGCATTTT